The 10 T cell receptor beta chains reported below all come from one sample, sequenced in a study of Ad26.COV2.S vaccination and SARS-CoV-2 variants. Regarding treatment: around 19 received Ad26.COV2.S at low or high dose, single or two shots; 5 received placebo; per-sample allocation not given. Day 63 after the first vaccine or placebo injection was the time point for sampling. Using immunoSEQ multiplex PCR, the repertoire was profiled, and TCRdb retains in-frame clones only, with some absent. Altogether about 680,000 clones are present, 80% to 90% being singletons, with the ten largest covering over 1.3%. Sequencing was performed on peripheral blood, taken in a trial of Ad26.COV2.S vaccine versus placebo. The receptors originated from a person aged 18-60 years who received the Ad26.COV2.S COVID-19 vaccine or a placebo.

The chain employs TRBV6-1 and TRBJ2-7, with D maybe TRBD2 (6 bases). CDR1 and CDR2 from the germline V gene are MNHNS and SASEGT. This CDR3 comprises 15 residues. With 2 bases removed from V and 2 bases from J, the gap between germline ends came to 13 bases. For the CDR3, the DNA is TGTGCCAGCAGTGAACGCTCCGGGACTGCCTACGAGCAGTACTTC. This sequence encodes CASSERSGTAYEQYF.

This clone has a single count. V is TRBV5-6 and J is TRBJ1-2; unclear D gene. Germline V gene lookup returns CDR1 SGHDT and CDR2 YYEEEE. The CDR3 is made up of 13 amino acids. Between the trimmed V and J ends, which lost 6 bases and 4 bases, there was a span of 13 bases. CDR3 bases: TGTGCCAGCACCTTAGGTGACGGCTATGGCTACACCTTC. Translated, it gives CASTLGDGYGYTF.

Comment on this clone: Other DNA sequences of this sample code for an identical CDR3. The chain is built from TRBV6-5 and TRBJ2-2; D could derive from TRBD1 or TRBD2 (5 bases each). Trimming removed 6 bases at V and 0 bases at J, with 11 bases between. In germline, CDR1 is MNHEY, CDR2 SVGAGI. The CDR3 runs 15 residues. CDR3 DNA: TGTGCCAGCAGCCCCGGGACGGCGAACACCGGGGAGCTGTTTTTT. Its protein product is CASSPGTANTGELFF.

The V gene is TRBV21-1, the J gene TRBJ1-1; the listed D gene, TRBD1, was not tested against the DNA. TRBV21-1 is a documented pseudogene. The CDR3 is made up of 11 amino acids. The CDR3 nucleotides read TGTGCCAGCAGGAAGACAGAAGAAGCTTTCTTT. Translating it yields CASRKTEEAFF.

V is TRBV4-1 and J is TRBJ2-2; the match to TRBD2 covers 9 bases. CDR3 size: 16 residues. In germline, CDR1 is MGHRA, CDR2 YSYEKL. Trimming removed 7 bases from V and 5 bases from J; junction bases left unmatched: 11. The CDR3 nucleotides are TGCGCCAGCAAATCGGAGCGGGGGGCAGCTACCGGGGAGCTGTTTTTT. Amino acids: CASKSERGAATGELFF.

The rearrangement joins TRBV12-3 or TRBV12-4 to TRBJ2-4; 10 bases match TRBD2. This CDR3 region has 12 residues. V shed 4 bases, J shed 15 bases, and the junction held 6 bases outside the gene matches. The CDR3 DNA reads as TGTGCCAGCAGTTCGGGACTAGCGAGGTCGTACTTC. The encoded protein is CASSSGLARSYF.

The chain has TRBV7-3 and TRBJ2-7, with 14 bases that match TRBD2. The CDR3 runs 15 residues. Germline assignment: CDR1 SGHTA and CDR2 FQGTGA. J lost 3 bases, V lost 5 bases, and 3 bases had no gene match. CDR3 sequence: CASSPGLAGGYEQYF. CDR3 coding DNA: TGTGCCAGCAGCCCAGGACTAGCGGGGGGCTACGAGCAGTACTTC.

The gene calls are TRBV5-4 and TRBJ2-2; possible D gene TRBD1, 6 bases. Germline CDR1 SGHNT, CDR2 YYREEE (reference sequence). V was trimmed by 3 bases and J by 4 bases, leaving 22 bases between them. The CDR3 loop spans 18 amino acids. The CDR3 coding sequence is TGTGCCAGCAGCTCCCAAGCCACAGGACCCAGGGGCACCGGGGAGCTGTTTTTT. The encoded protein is CASSSQATGPRGTGELFF. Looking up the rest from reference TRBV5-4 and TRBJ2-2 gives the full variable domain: ETGVTQSPTHLIKTRGQQVTLRCSSQSGHNTVSWYQQALGQGPQFIFQYYREEENGRGNFPPRFSGLQFPNYSSELNVNALELDDSALYLCASSSQATGPRGTGELFFGEGSRLTVL.

This CDR3 reads CASSFLNEQFF. In DNA form, the CDR3 reads TGCGCCAGCAGCTTCCTCAATGAGCAGTTCTTC. V is TRBV5-1 and J is TRBJ2-1; D is ambiguous. The germline V gene has CDR1 SGHRS and CDR2 YFSETQ. The V and J ends lost 2 bases and 6 bases respectively, with 3 bases between them. This CDR3 comprises 11 residues.

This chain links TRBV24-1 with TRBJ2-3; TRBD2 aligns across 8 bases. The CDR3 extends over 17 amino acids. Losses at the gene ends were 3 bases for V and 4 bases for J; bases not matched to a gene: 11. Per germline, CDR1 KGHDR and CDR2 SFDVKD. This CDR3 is CATSDDSGTVLSDTQYF. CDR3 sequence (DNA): TGTGCCACCAGTGATGATAGCGGGACGGTATTGTCAGATACGCAGTATTTT.